The following is a T cell receptor beta chain sequence with its context. The record originates from a study of control samples from healthy donors and cancer patients. CDR1 and CDR2 from the germline V gene are SGHAT and FQDESV (reference sequence). The CDR3 extends over 15 amino acids. Unmatched junction bases numbered 8, after V lost 5 bases and J lost 2 bases. Here immunoSEQ multiplex PCR was the method, and the copy in TCRdb shows in-frame clones only, minus some. The table records about 140,000 clones, around 86% of them present only once. The chain links TRBV11-1 to TRBJ1-1; TRBD1 aligns across 7 bases. The receptor was derived from a man aged 25 to 40 in good health. Input material: blood. The CDR3 region has the DNA TGTGCCAGCAGCCCAAACAGGGGCACCAACACTGAAGCTTTCTTT. It translates to CASSPNRGTNTEAFF.